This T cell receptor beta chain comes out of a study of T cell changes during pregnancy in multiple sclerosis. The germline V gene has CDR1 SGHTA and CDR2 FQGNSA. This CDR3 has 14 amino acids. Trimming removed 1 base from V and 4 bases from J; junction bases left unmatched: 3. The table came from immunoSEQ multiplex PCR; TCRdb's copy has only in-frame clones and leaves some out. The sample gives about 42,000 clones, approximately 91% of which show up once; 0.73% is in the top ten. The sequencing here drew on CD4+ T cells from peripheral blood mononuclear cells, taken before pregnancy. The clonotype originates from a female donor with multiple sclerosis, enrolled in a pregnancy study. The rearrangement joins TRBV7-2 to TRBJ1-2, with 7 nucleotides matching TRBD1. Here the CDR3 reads CASSLEQGSYGYTF. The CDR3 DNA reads TGTGCCAGCAGCTTAGAACAGGGGAGCTATGGCTACACCTTC.